This is a list of T cell receptor beta chains from one sample in a study of T-cell reconstitution after alpha-beta-depleted transplantation in children. TCRdb fed the PCR reads into MiXCR, producing one record per CDR3 protein. The sample lists almost 250,000 distinct CDR3 sequences; about 25% were seen once. The material sequenced was PBMCs, taken before TCRalphabeta/CD19-depleted stem cell transplant. All receptors derive from a girl aged 2 to 9 with Fanconi anemia, due to receive a stem cell transplant. The CDR3 runs from the conserved cysteine through the conserved F or W. D genes are given only for firm matches. Size values are once, few and many counts, or a class for expanded clones, and some rows have none.

D gene: -; V gene: TRBV12-3/TRBV12-4; J gene: TRBJ1-3; clone size: -; CDR3 DNA: TGTGCCAGCAGTTTCGGTCTCTCTGGAAACACCATATATTTT; CDR3 protein: CASSFGLSGNTIYF
D gene: TRBD2; V gene: TRBV7-2; J gene: TRBJ2-1; clone size: -; CDR3 DNA: TGTGCCAGCAGGTCTGCGGGGGTTCAATACAATGAGCAGTTCTTC; CDR3 protein: CASRSAGVQYNEQFF
D gene: -; V gene: TRBV29-1; J gene: TRBJ2-7; clone size: few; CDR3 DNA: TGCAGCGTTGGGACCCCCACGGGGCAGTACTTC; CDR3 protein: CSVGTPTGQYF
D gene: -; V gene: TRBV20-1; J gene: TRBJ2-1; clone size: -; CDR3 DNA: TGCAGTGCTAGAAGCCTAGCGAATTCCTACAATGAGCAGTTCTTC; CDR3 protein: CSARSLANSYNEQFF
D gene: -; V gene: TRBV7-6; J gene: TRBJ2-2; clone size: many; CDR3 DNA: TGTGCCAGCAGCTTATCGGACAGCACCGGGGAGCTGTTTTTT; CDR3 protein: CASSLSDSTGELFF
D gene: TRBD1; V gene: TRBV5-1; J gene: TRBJ1-1; clone size: -; CDR3 DNA: TGCGCCAGCAGCAGACAGGGAGGGAACACTGAAGCTTTCTTT; CDR3 protein: CASSRQGGNTEAFF
D gene: -; V gene: TRBV12-3/TRBV12-4; J gene: TRBJ2-1; clone size: many; CDR3 DNA: TGTGCCAGCAGTTTTGTGGGGGTAATTGAGCAGTTCTTC; CDR3 protein: CASSFVGVIEQFF
D gene: -; V gene: TRBV20-1; J gene: TRBJ2-1; clone size: many; CDR3 DNA: TGCAGTGCTAGAGAACAGCGGGTCTCCTACAATGAGCAGTTCTTC; CDR3 protein: CSAREQRVSYNEQFF
D gene: TRBD2; V gene: TRBV7-2; J gene: TRBJ2-5; clone size: few; CDR3 DNA: TGTGCCAGCAGCTTACCCGGACTAGCGGGAGGATTAGAGACCCAGTACTTC; CDR3 protein: CASSLPGLAGGLETQYF
D gene: -; V gene: TRBV12-3/TRBV12-4; J gene: TRBJ2-1; clone size: many; CDR3 DNA: TGTGCCAGCAGTCCGACCGACAGTAATGAGCAGTTCTTC; CDR3 protein: CASSPTDSNEQFF
D gene: -; V gene: TRBV20-1; J gene: TRBJ2-1; clone size: few; CDR3 DNA: TGCAGTGCTGCACCGGGACTCGTGCAGTTCTTC; CDR3 protein: CSAAPGLVQFF
D gene: TRBD1; V gene: TRBV20-1; J gene: TRBJ2-7; clone size: many; CDR3 DNA: TGCTCAAGTCCGGGACAGGGGGCTTACGAGCAGTACTTC; CDR3 protein: CSSPGQGAYEQYF
D gene: -; V gene: TRBV2; J gene: TRBJ2-7; clone size: -; CDR3 DNA: TGTGCCAGCAGTGACGTTGCAGTATTAAACTACGAGCAGTACTTC; CDR3 protein: CASSDVAVLNYEQYF
D gene: -; V gene: TRBV29-1; J gene: TRBJ1-1; clone size: many; CDR3 DNA: TGCAGCGTTGGGTTGAGGGCCAACACTGAAGCTTTCTTT; CDR3 protein: CSVGLRANTEAFF
D gene: -; V gene: TRBV20-1; J gene: TRBJ1-5; clone size: many; CDR3 DNA: TGCAGTGCCCACCAGGGAAATCAGCCCCAGCATTTT; CDR3 protein: CSAHQGNQPQHF
D gene: TRBD2; V gene: TRBV29-1; J gene: TRBJ2-5; clone size: -; CDR3 DNA: TGCAGCGTTGCCGGGGAGGGAGGGGAGACCCAGTACTTC; CDR3 protein: CSVAGEGGETQYF
D gene: -; V gene: TRBV20-1; J gene: TRBJ2-3; clone size: few; CDR3 DNA: TGCAGTGCTAGATGGACTAGCACAGATACGCAGTATTTT; CDR3 protein: CSARWTSTDTQYF
D gene: -; V gene: TRBV5-1; J gene: TRBJ2-7; clone size: few; CDR3 DNA: TGCGCCAGCAGCTTGCTGGAGGACTACGAGCAGTACTTC; CDR3 protein: CASSLLEDYEQYF
D gene: TRBD1; V gene: TRBV7-2; J gene: TRBJ2-1; clone size: many; CDR3 DNA: TGTGCCAGCAGCACCCACAGGGGTACGGCTGGCGACAATGAGCAGTTCTTC; CDR3 protein: CASSTHRGTAGDNEQFF
D gene: -; V gene: TRBV20-1; J gene: TRBJ2-7; clone size: -; CDR3 DNA: TGCAGTGCTACCCGGGGGCTCAACGAGCAGTACTTC; CDR3 protein: CSATRGLNEQYF
D gene: -; V gene: TRBV29-1; J gene: TRBJ2-5; clone size: few; CDR3 DNA: TGCAGCGTTGAAGATTTGATAGCGAAAGAGACCCAGTACTTC; CDR3 protein: CSVEDLIAKETQYF
D gene: TRBD1; V gene: TRBV11-2; J gene: TRBJ2-7; clone size: -; CDR3 DNA: TGTGCCAGCAGTTTTATTTCCGGGACAGGGATTTACGAGCAGTACTTC; CDR3 protein: CASSFISGTGIYEQYF
D gene: -; V gene: TRBV20-1; J gene: TRBJ1-1; clone size: many; CDR3 DNA: TGCAGTGCCGGGGGACATGTCTACACTGAAGCTTTCTTT; CDR3 protein: CSAGGHVYTEAFF